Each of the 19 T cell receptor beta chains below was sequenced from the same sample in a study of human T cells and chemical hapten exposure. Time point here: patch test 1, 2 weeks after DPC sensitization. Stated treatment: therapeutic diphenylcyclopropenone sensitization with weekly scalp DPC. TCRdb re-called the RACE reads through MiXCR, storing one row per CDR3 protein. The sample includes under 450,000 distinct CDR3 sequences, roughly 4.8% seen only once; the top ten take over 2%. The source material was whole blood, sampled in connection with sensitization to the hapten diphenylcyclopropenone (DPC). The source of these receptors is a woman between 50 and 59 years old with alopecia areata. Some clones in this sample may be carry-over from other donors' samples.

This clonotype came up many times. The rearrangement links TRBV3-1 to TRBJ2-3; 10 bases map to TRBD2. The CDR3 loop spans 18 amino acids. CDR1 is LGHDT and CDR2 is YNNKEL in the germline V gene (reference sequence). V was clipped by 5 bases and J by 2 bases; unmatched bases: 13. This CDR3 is CASSARAASGGATDTQYF. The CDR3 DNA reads TGTGCCAGCAGCGCCAGGGCAGCTAGCGGGGGAGCCACAGATACGCAGTATTTT.

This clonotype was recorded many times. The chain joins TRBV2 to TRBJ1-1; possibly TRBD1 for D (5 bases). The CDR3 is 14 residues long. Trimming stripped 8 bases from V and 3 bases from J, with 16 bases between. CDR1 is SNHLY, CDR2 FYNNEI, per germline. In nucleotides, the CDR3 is TGTGCCAGCTGGAAATTGACAGACTACACTGAAGCTTTCTTT. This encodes CASWKLTDYTEAFF. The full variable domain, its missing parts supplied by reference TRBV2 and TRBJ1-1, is EPEVTQTPSHQVTQMGQEVILRCVPISNHLYFYWYRQILGQKVEFLVSFYNNEISEKSEIFDDQFSVERPDGSNFTLKIRSTKLEDSAMYFCASWKLTDYTEAFFGQGTRLTVV.

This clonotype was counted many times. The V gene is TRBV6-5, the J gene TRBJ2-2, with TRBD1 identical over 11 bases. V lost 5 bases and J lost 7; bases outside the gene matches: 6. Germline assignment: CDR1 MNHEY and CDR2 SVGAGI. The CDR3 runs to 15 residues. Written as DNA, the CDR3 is TGTGCCAGCAGTCGTGGACAGGGGGCAGTCGGGGAGCTGTTTTTT. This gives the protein CASSRGQGAVGELFF.

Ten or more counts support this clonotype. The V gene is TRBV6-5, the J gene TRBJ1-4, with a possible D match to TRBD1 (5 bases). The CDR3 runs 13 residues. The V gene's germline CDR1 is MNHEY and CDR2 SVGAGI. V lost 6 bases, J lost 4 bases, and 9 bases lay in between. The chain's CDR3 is CASRPGFNEKLFF. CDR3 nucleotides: TGTGCCAGCAGACCAGGGTTTAATGAAAAACTGTTTTTT.

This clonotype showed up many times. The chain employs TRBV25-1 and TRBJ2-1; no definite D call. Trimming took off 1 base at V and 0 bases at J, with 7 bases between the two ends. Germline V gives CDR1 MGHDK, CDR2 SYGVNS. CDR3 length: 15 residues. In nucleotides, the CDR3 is TGTGCCAGCAGTGAATCCGAGACCTCCTACAATGAGCAGTTCTTC. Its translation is CASSESETSYNEQFF.

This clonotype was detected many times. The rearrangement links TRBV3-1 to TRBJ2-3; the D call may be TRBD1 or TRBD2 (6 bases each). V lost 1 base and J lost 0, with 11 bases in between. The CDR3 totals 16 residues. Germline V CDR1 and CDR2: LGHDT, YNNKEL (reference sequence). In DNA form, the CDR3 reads TGTGCCAGCAGCCAAGTATGGAGGGGGAGCACAGATACGCAGTATTTT. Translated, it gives CASSQVWRGSTDTQYF.

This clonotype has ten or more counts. This chain's CDR3 is CASSLGVGGLALTDTQYF. The CDR3 nucleotides are TGTGCCAGCAGCTTAGGTGTGGGTGGACTAGCGCTCACAGATACGCAGTATTTT. The chain employs TRBV7-6 and TRBJ2-3; 9 positions match TRBD2. This CDR3 is built from 18 residues. With V trimmed by 1 base and J by 2 bases, 10 bases remained unmatched. Germline CDR1 and CDR2: SGHVS and FNYEAQ.

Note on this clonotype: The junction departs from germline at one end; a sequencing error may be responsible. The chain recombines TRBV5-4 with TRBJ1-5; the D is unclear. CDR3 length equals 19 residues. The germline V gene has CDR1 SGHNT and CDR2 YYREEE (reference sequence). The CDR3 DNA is TGTGCCAGCAGTTTGGAAGAGATCCTCAAGAAGAGGGGCAATCAGCCCCAGCATTTT. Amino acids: CASSLEEILKKRGNQPQHF.

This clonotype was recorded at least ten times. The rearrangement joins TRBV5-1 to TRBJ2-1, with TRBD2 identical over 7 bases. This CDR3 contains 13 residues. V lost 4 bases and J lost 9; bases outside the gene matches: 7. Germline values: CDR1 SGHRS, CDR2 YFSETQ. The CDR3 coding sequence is TGCGCCAGCAGCAGCACTAGCGATCTTGAGCAGTTCTTC. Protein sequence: CASSSTSDLEQFF.

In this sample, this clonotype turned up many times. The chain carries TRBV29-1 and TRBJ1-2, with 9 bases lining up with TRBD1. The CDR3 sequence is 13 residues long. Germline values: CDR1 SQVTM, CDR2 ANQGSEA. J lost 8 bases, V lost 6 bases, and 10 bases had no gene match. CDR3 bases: TGCAGCGTGCCGGGACAGGGATATTGGGGCTACACCTTC. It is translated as CSVPGQGYWGYTF.

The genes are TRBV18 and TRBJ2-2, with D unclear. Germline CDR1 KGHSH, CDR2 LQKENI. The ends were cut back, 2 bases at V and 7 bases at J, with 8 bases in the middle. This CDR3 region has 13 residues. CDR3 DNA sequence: TGTGCCAGCTCACCAGGTGGGCTCGGGGAGCTGTTTTTT. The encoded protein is CASSPGGLGELFF.

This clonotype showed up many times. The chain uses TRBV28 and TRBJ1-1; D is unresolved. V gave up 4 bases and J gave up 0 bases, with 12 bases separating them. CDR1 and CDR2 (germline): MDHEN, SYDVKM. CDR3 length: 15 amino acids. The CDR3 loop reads CASSSPPEMNTEAFF. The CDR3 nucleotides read TGTGCCAGCAGTTCCCCTCCAGAGATGAACACTGAAGCTTTCTTT.

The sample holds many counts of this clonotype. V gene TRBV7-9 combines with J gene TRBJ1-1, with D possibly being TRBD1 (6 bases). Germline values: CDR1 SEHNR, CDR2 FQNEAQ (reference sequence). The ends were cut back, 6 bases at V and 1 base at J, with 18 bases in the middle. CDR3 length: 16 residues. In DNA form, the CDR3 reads TGTGCCAGCAGGTCAGGGGATGCAACCCCGAACACTGAAGCTTTCTTT. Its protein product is CASRSGDATPNTEAFF.

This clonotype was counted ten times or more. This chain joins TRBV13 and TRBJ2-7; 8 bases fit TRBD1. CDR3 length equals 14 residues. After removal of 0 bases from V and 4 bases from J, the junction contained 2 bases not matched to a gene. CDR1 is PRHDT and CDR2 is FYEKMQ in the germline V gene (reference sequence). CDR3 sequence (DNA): TGTGCCAGCAGCTTAGGGACAGGGGAGTACGAGCAGTACTTC. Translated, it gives CASSLGTGEYEQYF.

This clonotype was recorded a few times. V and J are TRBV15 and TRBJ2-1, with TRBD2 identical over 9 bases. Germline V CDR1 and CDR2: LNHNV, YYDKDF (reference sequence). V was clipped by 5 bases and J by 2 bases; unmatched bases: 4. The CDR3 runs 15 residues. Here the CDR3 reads CATSPGLAAYNEQFF. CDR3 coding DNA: TGTGCCACCAGCCCGGGACTAGCTGCCTACAATGAGCAGTTCTTC.

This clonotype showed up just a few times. In nucleotides, the CDR3 is TGCAGCGTCCAACTAGCGGGGGTAACAGATACGCAGTATTTT. This codes for CSVQLAGVTDTQYF. The V gene is TRBV29-1, the J gene TRBJ2-3; 11 nucleotides agree with TRBD2. The CDR3 is 14 amino acids. Germline V lookup: CDR1 SQVTM, CDR2 ANQGSEA. Germline trimming cut 6 bases from V and 3 bases from J; bases unmatched to any gene: 5.

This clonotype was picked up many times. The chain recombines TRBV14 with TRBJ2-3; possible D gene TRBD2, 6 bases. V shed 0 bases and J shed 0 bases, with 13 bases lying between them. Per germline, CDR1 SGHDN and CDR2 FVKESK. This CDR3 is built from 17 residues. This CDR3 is CASSQDRGTGSTDTQYF. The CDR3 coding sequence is TGTGCCAGCAGCCAAGATCGGGGGACGGGGAGCACAGATACGCAGTATTTT. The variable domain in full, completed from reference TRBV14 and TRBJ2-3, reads EAGVTQFPSHSVIEKGQTVTLRCDPISGHDNLYWYRRVMGKEIKFLLHFVKESKQDESGMPNNRFLAERTGGTYSTLKVQPAELEDSGVYFCASSQDRGTGSTDTQYFGPGTRLTVL.

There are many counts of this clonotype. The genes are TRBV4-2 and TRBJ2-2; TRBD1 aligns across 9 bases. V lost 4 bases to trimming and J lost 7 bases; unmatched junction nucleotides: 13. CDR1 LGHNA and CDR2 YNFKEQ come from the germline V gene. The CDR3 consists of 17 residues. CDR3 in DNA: TGTGCCAGCAGCCCAGGAGAGGGACAGGGATATAGCGGGGAGCTGTTTTTT. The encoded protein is CASSPGEGQGYSGELFF.

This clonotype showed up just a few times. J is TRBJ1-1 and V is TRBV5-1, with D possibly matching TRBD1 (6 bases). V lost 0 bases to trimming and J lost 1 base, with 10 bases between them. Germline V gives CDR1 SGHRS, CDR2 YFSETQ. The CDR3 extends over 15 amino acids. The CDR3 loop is CASSLGGGPNTEAFF. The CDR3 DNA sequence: TGCGCCAGCAGCTTGGGTGGGGGGCCGAACACTGAAGCTTTCTTT.